These 13 T cell receptor beta chains were sequenced from one sample in a study of metastatic and nonmetastatic thyroid tumors. TCRdb reprocessed the PCR reads via MiXCR. The sample consists of about 24,000 clones, roughly an eighth of them appearing once. Not a single patient had been given any form of treatment at any point before undergoing thyroid surgery. The source material was blood. The receptors derive from a female donor with papillary thyroid cancer or a benign thyroid nodule (not recorded which). Some clones in this sample may be carry-over from other donors' samples.

At least ten counts were recorded for this clone. This chain joins TRBV27 and TRBJ2-5, with a weak D call TRBD2 (6 bases). Trimming left V 7 bases short and J 4 bases short, with 19 bases between. The CDR3 extends over 15 amino acids. Germline assignment: CDR1 MNHEY and CDR2 SMNVEV (reference sequence). The DNA of the CDR3 is TGTGCCAGCAAATCCCGTCGGGAGCCAGGAGAGACCCAGTACTTC. Amino acids: CASKSRREPGETQYF.

This clone is medium-sized by share. The chain employs TRBV9 and TRBJ1-1, with D possibly TRBD1 on 5 matching bases. Germline V gene lookup returns CDR1 SGDLS and CDR2 YYNGEE. Trimming cost V 4 bases and J 3 bases, with 7 bases left between them. CDR3 length equals 12 residues. In DNA, the CDR3 is TGTGCCAGCAGCCGGGGGGACACTGAAGCTTTCTTT. It is translated as CASSRGDTEAFF.

This clone was seen repeatedly, ten times or more. This chain links TRBV27 with TRBJ2-7, with 7 positions matching TRBD2. Germline V gives CDR1 MNHEY, CDR2 SMNVEV (reference sequence). This CDR3 contains 14 residues. V gave up 2 bases and J gave up 4 bases; unmatched junction bases: 5. The CDR3 nucleotides are TGTGCCAGCAGTTTAGATCGGGAGGCTTACGAGCAGTACTTC. The encoded protein is CASSLDREAYEQYF.

This clone was seen repeatedly, ten times or more. The V gene is TRBV7-9, the J gene TRBJ2-1; D is tentatively TRBD1 or TRBD2 (7 bases each). Trimming took off 3 bases at V and 9 bases at J, with 18 bases between the two ends. Germline CDR1 reads SEHNR; CDR2 reads FQNEAQ (reference sequence). This CDR3 region has 15 residues. The CDR3 bases are TGTGCCAGCAGCTTGACAGGGTTTGGGGGGGGTGAGCAGTTCTTC. It codes for CASSLTGFGGGEQFF.

This clone was observed at least ten times. The chain employs TRBV7-2 and TRBJ2-7; TRBD1 agrees at 8 bases. V was clipped by 4 bases and J by 7 bases; unmatched bases: 6. CDR1 is SGHTA and CDR2 is FQGNSA in the germline V gene. The CDR3 has 13 amino acids. The CDR3 sequence is CASSSDRTGEQYF. The CDR3 region has the DNA TGTGCCAGCAGCTCCGACAGGACAGGGGAGCAGTACTTC. The entire variable domain, with the rest obtained from reference TRBV7-2 and TRBJ2-7, is as follows: GAGVSQSPSNKVTEKGKDVELRCDPISGHTALYWYRQSLGQGLEFLIYFQGNSAPDKSGLPSDRFSAERTGGSVSTLTIQRTQQEDSAVYLCASSSDRTGEQYFGPGTRLTVT.

This clone was seen many times. This chain uses TRBV2 with TRBJ1-5; D unclear. The V and J ends lost 7 bases and 5 bases respectively, with 12 bases between them. This CDR3 contains 13 residues. Germline-derived CDR1 and CDR2 are SNHLY and FYNNEI. CDR3 bases: TGTGCCAGCATGGTCAGTAGGGATCAGCCCCAGCATTTT. Protein sequence: CASMVSRDQPQHF.

This clone showed up many times. This rearrangement joins TRBV9 to TRBJ2-7; D is uncertain. The ends were cut back, 4 bases at V and 6 bases at J, with 20 bases in the middle. In germline, CDR1 is SGDLS, CDR2 YYNGEE. This CDR3 has 15 amino acids. The CDR3 sequence is CASSQDHSPHREQYF. The CDR3, as DNA: TGTGCCAGCAGCCAAGATCACAGCCCCCATCGCGAGCAGTACTTC.

This clone was counted many times. The chain links TRBV28 to TRBJ2-7, with D uncertain. CDR3 length equals 13 residues. V lost 2 bases, J lost 3 bases, and 8 bases lay in between. Germline-derived CDR1 and CDR2 are MDHEN and SYDVKM. The CDR3 spells CASSLQTVYEQYF. Written as DNA, the CDR3 is TGTGCCAGCAGTTTACAGACTGTCTACGAGCAGTACTTC.

This clone was observed a few times. One end of the junction does not line up with germline, which may come from a read error. The genes are TRBV28 and TRBJ2-1; D is possibly TRBD1 (5 bases). Germline assignment: CDR1 MDHEN and CDR2 SYDVKM. The CDR3 consists of 13 residues. CDR3 loop: CASSLSGHNERFF. CDR3 in DNA: TGTGCCAGCAGTTTATCAGGGCACAATGAGCGGTTCTTC.

This clone has at least ten counts. The chain recombines TRBV12-3 or TRBV12-4 with TRBJ1-1; no clear D. There are 12 residues in the CDR3. Trimming cost V 8 bases and J 5 bases, with 12 bases left between them. The chain's CDR3 is CASSPWGTEAFF. Here the CDR3 DNA reads TGTGCCAGCTCGCCGTGGGGAACTGAAGCTTTCTTT.

This clone was found a few times. The chain joins TRBV6-1 to TRBJ1-1; perhaps TRBD1 as D (6 bases). The CDR3 covers 16 residues. Germline V CDR1 and CDR2: MNHNS, SASEGT. Deletions cut 2 bases from V and 1 base from J, with 14 bases between. CDR3 coding DNA: TGTGCCAGCAGTGAATACCCCCAGGGGCCGAACACTGAAGCTTTCTTT. Translating it yields CASSEYPQGPNTEAFF.

This clone has ten or more counts. The gene calls are TRBV7-9 and TRBJ1-5; D not resolved. This CDR3 has 14 residues. From germline, CDR1 is SEHNR and CDR2 FQNEAQ (reference sequence). Trimming pared 0 bases from V and 7 bases from J, leaving 10 bases between. This CDR3 reads CASSLAREGQPQHF. CDR3 sequence (DNA): TGTGCCAGCAGCTTAGCGAGGGAAGGCCAGCCCCAGCATTTT.

This clone was found many times. Given a much more abundant clone one base away, this may be a read error. The chain uses TRBV2 and TRBJ1-2, with a tentative D call TRBD1 (5 bases). The CDR3 totals 12 residues. Trimming took off 3 bases at V and 8 bases at J, with 10 bases between the two ends. Germline CDR1 is SNHLY and CDR2 is FYNNEI. CDR3 in amino acids: CASSDARGGYTF. The CDR3 nucleotides read TGTGCCAGCAGTGACGCGCGGGGGGGCTACACCTTC. Supplemented by reference TRBV2 and TRBJ1-2, the full variable domain reads EPEVTQTPSHQVTQMGQEVILRCVPISNHLYFYWYRQILGQKVEFLVSFYNNEISEKSEIFDDQFSVERPDGSNFTLKIRSTKLEDSAMYFCASSDARGGYTFGSGTRLTVV.